This T cell receptor (beta chain) was identified in a study of T-cell memory formation after mild COVID-19. This clonotype was observed a few times. TCRdb called the 5' RACE reads again in MiXCR, with one record for every CDR3 protein. The sample yields about 540,000 distinct CDR3 sequences, roughly 22% seen once. This CDR3 has 15 residues. V gave up 5 bases and J gave up 4 bases; unmatched junction bases: 6. Sequencing was carried out using PBMCs or a T cell subset sorted from them (not recorded which). The chain has TRBV12-3 or TRBV12-4 and TRBJ1-3; 9 bases are shared with TRBD1. The TCR comes from an adult woman who had mild COVID-19 (a few samples of this study predate the infection). Cell type and time point are not known. The CDR3: CASSPGQGAGNTIYF. Written as DNA, the CDR3 is TGTGCCAGCAGTCCGGGACAGGGTGCCGGAAACACCATATATTTT.